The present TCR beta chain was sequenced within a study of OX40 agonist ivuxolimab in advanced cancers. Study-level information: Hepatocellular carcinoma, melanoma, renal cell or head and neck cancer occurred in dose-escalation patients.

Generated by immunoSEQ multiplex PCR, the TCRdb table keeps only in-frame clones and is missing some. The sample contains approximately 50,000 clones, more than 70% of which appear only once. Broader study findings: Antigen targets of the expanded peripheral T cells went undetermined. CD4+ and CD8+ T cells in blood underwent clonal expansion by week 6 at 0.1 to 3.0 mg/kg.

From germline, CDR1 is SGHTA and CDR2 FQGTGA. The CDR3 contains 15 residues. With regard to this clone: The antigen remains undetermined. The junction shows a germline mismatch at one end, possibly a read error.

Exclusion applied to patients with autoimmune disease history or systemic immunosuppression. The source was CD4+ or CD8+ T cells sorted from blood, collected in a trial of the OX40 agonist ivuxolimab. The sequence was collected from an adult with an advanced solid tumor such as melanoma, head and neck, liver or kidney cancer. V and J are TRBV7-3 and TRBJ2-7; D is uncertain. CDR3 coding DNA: TGCGCCAGCAGCCCGGAGTCGGATCCCCGGGTTGAGCAGTACTTC. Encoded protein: CASSPESDPRVEQYF. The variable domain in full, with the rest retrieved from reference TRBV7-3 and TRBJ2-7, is GAGVSQTPSNKVTEKGKYVELRCDPISGHTALYWYRQSLGQGPEFLIYFQGTGAADDSGLPNDRFFAVRPEGSVSTLKIQRTERGDSAVYLCASSPESDPRVEQYFGPGTRLTVT.